The 32 T cell receptor beta chains reported below all come from one sample, sequenced in a study of cytomegalovirus exposure and HLA in healthy donors (dated by TCRdb to about 2017). The library came from the immunoSEQ multiplex PCR assay. For the multiplex PCR, a mixture combining 60 forward primers for TCR Vbeta segments and 13 reverse primers for TCR Jbeta segments was used. TCRdb took over this immuneACCESS table, retaining in-frame rearrangements with V and J assigned. Such tables are incomplete; in checked studies, under half of the missing clones stem from an unresolved V gene, and the remainder is unexplained. This sample has roughly 130,000 clones in its table, and 60% to 85% of those were observed once. 1.8% of the sample is in the top ten clones. Sample: PBMCs. These receptors were taken from a middle-aged woman in good health and CMV-seronegative.

The chain employs TRBV19 and TRBJ1-1; the D is unclear. CDR3 length equals 18 residues. CDR1 is LNHDA and CDR2 is SQIVND in the germline V gene (reference sequence). Between the trimmed V and J ends, which lost 6 bases and 3 bases, there was a span of 26 bases. Here the CDR3 DNA reads TGTGCCAGTAGGCGCCGGTCCTTGGCTATTAGCCGCGACACTGAAGCTTTCTTT. This encodes CASRRRSLAISRDTEAFF.

The chain recombines TRBV27 with TRBJ2-2; 12 bases agree with TRBD2. The CDR3 loop spans 16 amino acids. With 2 bases clipped from V and 8 bases from J, the junction kept 6 bases outside the gene matches. Looked up from germline, CDR1 is MNHEY and CDR2 is SMNVEV (reference sequence). Here the CDR3 DNA reads TGTGCCAGCAGTTTACCTAGCGGGGGGGCCTGGGGGGAGCTGTTTTTT. This gives the protein CASSLPSGGAWGELFF.

In this sample, this clone turned up once. The chain joins TRBV18 to TRBJ1-2; 7 bases are shared with TRBD1. This CDR3 contains 13 residues. Trimming removed 2 bases from V and 7 bases from J; junction bases left unmatched: 4. Germline V gene sequence: CDR1 KGHSH, CDR2 LQKENI. The CDR3 DNA follows: TGTGCCAGCTCACCAACAGGGGATACTGGCTACACCTTC. It yields the protein CASSPTGDTGYTF.

The rearrangement joins TRBV18 to TRBJ2-1; D gene unclear. The germline V and J ends were trimmed by 4 bases and 8 bases, with 6 bases remaining between them. Germline V gene lookup returns CDR1 KGHSH and CDR2 LQKENI. There are 11 residues in the CDR3. The CDR3 here is CASSLADEQFF. CDR3 nucleotide sequence: TGTGCCAGCTCACTGGCGGATGAGCAGTTCTTC. Full variable domain (outside the CDR3, taken from reference TRBV18 and TRBJ2-1): NAGVMQNPRHLVRRRGQEARLRCSPMKGHSHVYWYRQLPEEGLKFMVYLQKENIIDESGMPKERFSAEFPKEGPSILRIQQVVRGDSAAYFCASSLADEQFFGPGTRLTVL.

The chain recombines TRBV27 with TRBJ2-1; the match to TRBD2 covers 7 bases. The CDR3 has 18 amino acids. Losses at the gene ends were 0 bases for V and 4 bases for J; bases not matched to a gene: 12. The germline V gene has CDR1 MNHEY and CDR2 SMNVEV (reference sequence). CDR3 nucleotides: TGTGCCAGCAGTTTATCTTTGCAAGGGAGGGCAGTTTACAATGAGCAGTTCTTC. This gives the protein CASSLSLQGRAVYNEQFF.

The genes are TRBV7-8 and TRBJ2-5, with a possible D match to TRBD2 (5 bases). Trimming took off 1 base at V and 5 bases at J, with 8 bases between the two ends. The CDR3 consists of 13 residues. The germline gives CDR1 SGHVS, CDR2 FQNEAQ. The CDR3 loop reads CASSLGGDETQYF. The CDR3 DNA follows: TGTGCCAGCAGCTTAGGGGGAGACGAGACCCAGTACTTC.

This chain links TRBV7-2 with TRBJ2-5, with TRBD1 as a possible D gene (5 bases). This CDR3 spans 12 amino acids. Trimming removed 4 bases at V and 3 bases at J, with 6 bases between. The germline V gene has CDR1 SGHTA and CDR2 FQGNSA. CDR3 amino acids: CASSSTEETQYF. CDR3 bases: TGTGCCAGCAGCTCGACAGAAGAGACCCAGTACTTC. Complete variable domain (other parts from reference TRBV7-2 and TRBJ2-5): GAGVSQSPSNKVTEKGKDVELRCDPISGHTALYWYRQSLGQGLEFLIYFQGNSAPDKSGLPSDRFSAERTGGSVSTLTIQRTQQEDSAVYLCASSSTEETQYFGPGTRLLVL.

The V call is TRBV5-6, the J call TRBJ2-7; D perhaps matches TRBD2 (7 bases). V lost 4 bases to trimming and J lost 7 bases, with 21 bases between them. Per the germline V gene, CDR1 is SGHDT and CDR2 is YYEEEE. The CDR3 consists of 15 residues. The CDR3 nucleotides are TGTGCCAGCAGCGGCGCGGGGGCGCAAGGAGGGGAGCAGTACTTC. Translating it yields CASSGAGAQGGEQYF.

The V and J genes are TRBV27 and TRBJ1-5; D uncertain. V was cut by 3 bases and J by 2 bases, with 11 bases left in between. Germline values: CDR1 MNHEY, CDR2 SMNVEV (reference sequence). The CDR3 covers 15 residues. CDR3 sequence reads: CASSFTGKRNQPQHF. The CDR3 DNA reads as TGTGCCAGCAGTTTTACGGGGAAACGCAATCAGCCCCAGCATTTT.

The chain employs TRBV9 and TRBJ2-1; D uncertain. The germline CDR1 and CDR2 sequences are SGDLS and YYNGEE. V was cut by 0 bases and J by 7 bases, with 5 bases left in between. The CDR3 covers 12 residues. The CDR3: CASSVDGNEQFF. In DNA, the CDR3 is TGTGCCAGCAGCGTAGACGGGAATGAGCAGTTCTTC. Looking up the rest from reference TRBV9 and TRBJ2-1 gives the full variable domain: DSGVTQTPKHLITATGQRVTLRCSPRSGDLSVYWYQQSLDQGLQFLIQYYNGEERAKGNILERFSAQQFPDLHSELNLSSLELGDSALYFCASSVDGNEQFFGPGTRLTVL.

CDR3 in amino acids: CASSFGTGAGGYTF. CDR3 nucleotides: TGTGCCAGCAGCTTCGGGACAGGGGCAGGAGGCTACACCTTC. The V gene is TRBV6-5, the J gene TRBJ1-2; 10 bases match TRBD1. CDR3 length: 14 amino acids. CDR1 and CDR2 from the germline V gene are MNHEY and SVGAGI. V lost 6 bases, J lost 8 bases, and 9 bases stayed unmatched.

The V gene is TRBV28, the J gene TRBJ2-5, with TRBD2 matching over 9 bases. Judging by the DNA end, TRBJ2-7 fits better; the J call may be wrong. This CDR3 is built from 15 residues. Germline V gene sequence: CDR1 MDHEN, CDR2 SYDVKM. Written as DNA, the CDR3 is TGTGCCAGCAGTCCCAGTCAGCGGGGGGCCTACGAGCAGTACTTC. This gives the protein CASSPSQRGAYEQYF.

The rearrangement uses TRBV12-5 and TRBJ2-5, with 8 positions matching TRBD2. This CDR3 is built from 19 residues. The germline gives CDR1 LGHNT, CDR2 FRNRAP. The junction had 17 bases not matched to a gene; V was cut back by 1 base and J by 4 bases. CDR3 DNA sequence: TGTGCTAGTGGTTTGGGACCCACCCTCTGGGCGGGAGGTCGAGAGACCCAGTACTTC. Translation: CASGLGPTLWAGGRETQYF. Drawing the rest from reference TRBV12-5 and TRBJ2-5, the complete variable domain is DARVTQTPRHKVTEMGQEVTMRCQPILGHNTVFWYRQTMMQGLELLAYFRNRAPLDDSGMPKDRFSAEMPDATLATLKIQPSEPRDSAVYFCASGLGPTLWAGGRETQYFGPGTRLLVL.

The chain carries TRBV6-1 and TRBJ2-2; maybe TRBD2 (6 bases). Between the trimmed V and J ends, which lost 6 bases and 4 bases, there was a span of 15 bases. This CDR3 is 15 amino acids long. Germline assignment: CDR1 MNHNS and CDR2 SASEGT. The DNA for the CDR3 is TGTGCCAGCAGGACTCGGGGGATAGGCACCGGGGAGCTGTTTTTT. Translated: CASRTRGIGTGELFF.

The chain recombines TRBV30 with TRBJ1-4, with 7 bases aligning to TRBD1. The CDR3 runs to 16 residues. With 4 bases clipped from V and 8 bases from J, the junction kept 16 bases outside the gene matches. CDR1 and CDR2 from the germline V gene are GTSNPN and SVGIG (reference sequence). DNA of the CDR3: TGTGCCTGGACTTATTCCCTGACAGGGAAACGAGAAAAACTGTTTTTT. Amino acids: CAWTYSLTGKREKLFF.

The chain links TRBV19 to TRBJ1-4; D may be TRBD1 (5 bases). The CDR3 loop spans 15 amino acids. Germline values: CDR1 LNHDA, CDR2 SQIVND (reference sequence). V was trimmed by 7 bases and J by 5 bases, leaving 17 bases between them. The CDR3 loop is CASTPDTDENEKLFF. CDR3 coding DNA: TGTGCCAGTACCCCGGACACGGATGAAAATGAAAAACTGTTTTTT.

The rearrangement uses TRBV5-5 and TRBJ1-4; D is perhaps TRBD1 (6 bases). Per germline, CDR1 SGHKS and CDR2 YYEKEE (reference sequence). The CDR3 has 12 residues. The V end was cut by 7 bases, the J end by 7 bases, with 11 bases between. DNA of the CDR3: TGTGCCAGCGGCACAGGGTCTGAAAAACTGTTTTTT. Amino acid sequence: CASGTGSEKLFF.

The chain carries TRBV29-1 and TRBJ1-1; no definite D call. The CDR3 has 13 residues. V was trimmed by 6 bases and J by 0 bases, leaving 11 bases between them. Germline CDR1 is SQVTM and CDR2 is ANQGSEA. CDR3 protein: CSVVPRLNTEAFF. CDR3 coding DNA: TGCAGCGTGGTCCCGCGCTTGAACACTGAAGCTTTCTTT.

This chain connects TRBV6-5 to TRBJ1-2; D possibly corresponds to TRBD1 (5 bases). CDR1 is MNHEY and CDR2 is SVGAGI in the germline V gene. This CDR3 is built from 15 residues. V was clipped by 5 bases and J by 3 bases, with 16 bases between them. The CDR3 nucleotides are TGTGCCAGCAGTCGATGGGGGGGGGAGGACTATGGCTACACCTTC. Residues: CASSRWGGEDYGYTF.

The chain recombines TRBV7-9 with TRBJ1-1; 10 bases are a match to TRBD1. Germline V lookup: CDR1 SEHNR, CDR2 FQNEAQ (reference sequence). The CDR3 extends over 15 amino acids. Trimming at V came to 4 bases and at J to 7 bases, leaving 9 bases not matched to a gene. The CDR3 DNA sequence: TGTGCCAGCAGCTCCCTAGTGGGGACAGGGGATGAAGCTTTCTTT. Its protein product is CASSSLVGTGDEAFF.

The chain has TRBV7-9 and TRBJ1-1, with no clear D. V was pared by 5 bases and J by 7 bases, with 23 bases between. The CDR3 is 16 residues long. Per germline, CDR1 SEHNR and CDR2 FQNEAQ (reference sequence). This chain's CDR3 is CASSPRTTVHGSEAFF. DNA of the CDR3: TGTGCCAGCAGCCCTAGGACGACCGTCCATGGGAGTGAAGCTTTCTTT.

In nucleotides, the CDR3 is TGTGCCAGCAGTAACAGGGTGCCAGATACGCAGTATTTT. It encodes CASSNRVPDTQYF. This chain links TRBV6-1 with TRBJ2-3, with TRBD1 as a possible D gene (6 bases). Germline loops: CDR1 MNHNS, CDR2 SASEGT. Trimming took 5 bases from V and 4 from J, leaving 10 bases between them. The CDR3 runs to 13 residues.

The CDR3 sequence is CASSRAGLNYNEQFF. The CDR3 region has the DNA TGTGCCAGCAGTCGAGCGGGACTAAATTACAATGAGCAGTTCTTC. The chain carries TRBV27 and TRBJ2-1; 7 positions match TRBD2. The J segment lost 4 bases and the V segment lost 5 bases, leaving 8 bases of the junction unmatched. The CDR3 is 15 residues long. Germline V gene lookup returns CDR1 MNHEY and CDR2 SMNVEV (reference sequence).

V gene TRBV27 combines with J gene TRBJ1-4, with 7 positions matching TRBD1. Germline V gives CDR1 MNHEY, CDR2 SMNVEV (reference sequence). V shed 6 bases, J shed 8 bases, and the junction held 9 bases outside the gene matches. This CDR3 is 14 amino acids long. In DNA, the CDR3 is TGTGCCAGCAGCCTCGGACAGGCGGGCGAAAAACTGTTTTTT. It specifies CASSLGQAGEKLFF.

Note on this clone: Sequence at one end of the junction differs from germline and may be a read error. The CDR3 loop reads CASSLMAPGSGANGLTF. The CDR3 region has the DNA TGTGCCAGCAGTCTAATGGCCCCAGGCTCTGGGGCCAACGGCCTGACTTTC. The chain links TRBV28 to TRBJ2-6; TRBD1 is a possible D gene (5 bases). Germline CDR1 reads MDHEN; CDR2 reads SYDVKM. This CDR3 is 17 amino acids long.

The chain combines TRBV18 with TRBJ2-5; no definite D call. This CDR3 has 15 residues. Trimming stripped 3 bases from V and 0 bases from J, with 11 bases between. From germline, CDR1 is KGHSH and CDR2 LQKENI. The CDR3 coding sequence is TGTGCCAGCTCACCTAGCCCAGCGTACCAAGAGACCCAGTACTTC. Amino acids: CASSPSPAYQETQYF. Combining the CDR3 with reference TRBV18 and TRBJ2-5 gives the whole variable domain NAGVMQNPRHLVRRRGQEARLRCSPMKGHSHVYWYRQLPEEGLKFMVYLQKENIIDESGMPKERFSAEFPKEGPSILRIQQVVRGDSAAYFCASSPSPAYQETQYFGPGTRLLVL.

The rearrangement joins TRBV19 to TRBJ1-5, with 10 bases identical to TRBD1. CDR3 size: 15 residues. V lost 4 bases, J lost 9 bases, and 9 bases stayed unmatched. Germline V gives CDR1 LNHDA, CDR2 SQIVND (reference sequence). CDR3 region: CASSTDRGEYPPQHF. DNA of the CDR3: TGTGCCAGTAGTACGGACAGGGGGGAATATCCGCCCCAGCATTTT. Supplemented by reference TRBV19 and TRBJ1-5, the full variable domain reads DGGITQSPKYLFRKEGQNVTLSCEQNLNHDAMYWYRQDPGQGLRLIYYSQIVNDFQKGDIAEGYSVSREKKESFPLTVTSAQKNPTAFYLCASSTDRGEYPPQHFGDGTRLSIL.

J is TRBJ2-1 and V is TRBV4-1, with a tentative D call TRBD2 (5 bases). Trimming stripped 5 bases from V and 10 bases from J, with 12 bases between. The CDR3 contains 12 residues. Germline assignment: CDR1 MGHRA and CDR2 YSYEKL. For the CDR3, the DNA is TGCGCCAGCAGCGGAGAGGGTTACGAGCAGTTCTTC. Translation gives CASSGEGYEQFF.

A few counts support this clone. The chain joins TRBV4-2 to TRBJ2-7; 8 positions match TRBD1. J lost 6 bases, V lost 0 bases, and 4 bases had no gene match. CDR1 and CDR2 from the germline V gene are LGHNA and YNFKEQ. This CDR3 is built from 14 residues. The CDR3 reads CASSQEGRGREQYF. As DNA, the CDR3 is TGTGCCAGCAGCCAAGAGGGCAGGGGGCGCGAGCAGTACTTC.

The chain links TRBV28 to TRBJ2-5; 8 nucleotides line up with TRBD1. The CDR3 has 15 residues. Per germline, CDR1 MDHEN and CDR2 SYDVKM. With V trimmed by 7 bases and J by 5 bases, 12 bases remained unmatched. DNA of the CDR3: TGTGCCAGCACCCGATGGACAGGGATGGAGGAGACCCAGTACTTC. Translating it yields CASTRWTGMEETQYF.

This clone was found a few times. The J gene is TRBJ2-7, the V gene TRBV6-5; the match to TRBD2 covers 12 bases. This CDR3 contains 15 residues. Trimming cost V 5 bases and J 7 bases; bases outside gene matches: 9. Looked up from germline, CDR1 is MNHEY and CDR2 is SVGAGI. CDR3 DNA: TGTGCCAGCAGTCCGGGACTAGCGGGCGTTGAAGAGCAGTACTTC. Protein sequence: CASSPGLAGVEEQYF.

The genes are TRBV14 and TRBJ2-3, with 14 bases matching TRBD2. CDR3 length: 18 residues. Germline loops: CDR1 SGHDN, CDR2 FVKESK. V lost 0 bases to trimming and J lost 9 bases; unmatched junction nucleotides: 11. CDR3 nucleotides: TGTGCCAGCAGCCAAGATCTGGGACTAGCGGGAGTCGTGCAGACGCAGTATTTT. Translated, it gives CASSQDLGLAGVVQTQYF.